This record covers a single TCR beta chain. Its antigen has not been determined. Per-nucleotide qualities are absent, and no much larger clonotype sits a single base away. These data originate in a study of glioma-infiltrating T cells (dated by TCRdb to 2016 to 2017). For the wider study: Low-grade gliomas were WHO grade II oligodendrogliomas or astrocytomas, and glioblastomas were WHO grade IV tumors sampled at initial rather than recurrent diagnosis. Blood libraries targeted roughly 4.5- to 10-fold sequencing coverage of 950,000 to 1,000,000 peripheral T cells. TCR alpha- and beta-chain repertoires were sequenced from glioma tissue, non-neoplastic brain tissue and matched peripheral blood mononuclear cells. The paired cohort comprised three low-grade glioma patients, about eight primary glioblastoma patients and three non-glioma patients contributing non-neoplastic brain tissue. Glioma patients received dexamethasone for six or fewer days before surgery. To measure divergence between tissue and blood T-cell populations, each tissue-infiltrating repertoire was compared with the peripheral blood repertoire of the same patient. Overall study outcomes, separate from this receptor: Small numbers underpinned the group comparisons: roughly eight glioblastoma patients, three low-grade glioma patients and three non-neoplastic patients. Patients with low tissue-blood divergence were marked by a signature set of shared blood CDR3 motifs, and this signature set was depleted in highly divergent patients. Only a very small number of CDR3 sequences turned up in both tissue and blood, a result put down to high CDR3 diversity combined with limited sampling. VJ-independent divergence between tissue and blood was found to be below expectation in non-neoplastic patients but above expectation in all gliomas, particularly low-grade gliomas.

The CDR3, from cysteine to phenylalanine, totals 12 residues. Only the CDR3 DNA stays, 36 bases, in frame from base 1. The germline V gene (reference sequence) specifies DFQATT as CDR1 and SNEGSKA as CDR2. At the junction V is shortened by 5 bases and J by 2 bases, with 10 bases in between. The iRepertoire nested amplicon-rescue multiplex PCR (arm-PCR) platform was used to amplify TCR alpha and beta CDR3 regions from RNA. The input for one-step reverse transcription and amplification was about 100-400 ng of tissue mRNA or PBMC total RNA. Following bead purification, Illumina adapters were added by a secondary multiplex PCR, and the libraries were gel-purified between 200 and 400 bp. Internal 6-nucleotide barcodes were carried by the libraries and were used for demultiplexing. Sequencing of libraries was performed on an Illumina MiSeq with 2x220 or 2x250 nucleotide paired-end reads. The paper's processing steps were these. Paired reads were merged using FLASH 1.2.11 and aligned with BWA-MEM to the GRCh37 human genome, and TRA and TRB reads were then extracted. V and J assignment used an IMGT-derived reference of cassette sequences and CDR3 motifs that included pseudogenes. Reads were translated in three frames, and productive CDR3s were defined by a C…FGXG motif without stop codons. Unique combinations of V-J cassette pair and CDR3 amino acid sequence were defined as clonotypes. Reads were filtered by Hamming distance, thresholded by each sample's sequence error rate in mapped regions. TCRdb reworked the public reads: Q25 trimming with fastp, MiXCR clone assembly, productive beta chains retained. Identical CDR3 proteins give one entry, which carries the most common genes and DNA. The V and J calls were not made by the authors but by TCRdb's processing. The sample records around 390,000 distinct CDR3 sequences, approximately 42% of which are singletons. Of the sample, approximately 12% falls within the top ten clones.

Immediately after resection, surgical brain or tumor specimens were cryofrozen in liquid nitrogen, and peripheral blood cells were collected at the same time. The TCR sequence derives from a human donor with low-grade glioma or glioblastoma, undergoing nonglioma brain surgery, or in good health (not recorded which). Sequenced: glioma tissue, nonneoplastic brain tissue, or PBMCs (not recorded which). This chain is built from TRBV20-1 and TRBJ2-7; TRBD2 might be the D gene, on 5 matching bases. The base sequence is TGCAGTGCTGAAGCGAGGGCCTACGAGCAGTACTTC. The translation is CSAEARAYEQYF.